This T cell receptor (beta chain) is from a study of blood T cell repertoires in COVID-19. Overall study context: COVID-19 samples, acute and convalescent, were from the United States, Italy and Spain. T cells, B-cell-depleted T cells, or PBMCs supplied cDNA or gDNA.

TCRdb's table, derived via immunoSEQ multiplex PCR, lists solely in-frame clones and lacks some. The sample includes about 140,000 clones, approximately 90% of them seen just once. Trimming pared 7 bases from V and 4 bases from J, leaving 10 bases between. The CDR3 spans 12 residues. Germline V gives CDR1 MNHEY, CDR2 SVGAGI. Specimen: peripheral blood. This sequence originates from an elderly woman with acute or convalescent COVID-19. The chain joins TRBV6-5 to TRBJ1-2; D uncertain. The CDR3 is CASKGNSYGYTF. The CDR3 nucleotides read TGTGCCAGCAAAGGAAACAGCTATGGCTACACCTTC.